Included here is one T cell receptor (beta chain) sequence, with context. The antigen is undetermined. Participating donors were healthy, HIV-negative adults free of recent acute infections or vaccinations. This specimen belongs to a study of shared clonotypes between healthy human individuals. General study findings and limits: When compared with the clonotypes that were shared by all four sorted-subset donors, the non-shared clonotypes turned out to have lower generation probabilities.

Under the authors' procedure: In the immunoSEQ data, sequences were junction-only and lacked quality scores, so filtering differed. TCRdb keeps only in-frame clones here, not all; method: immunoSEQ multiplex PCR. The V and J calls and clone size were taken over from that table, and D and trimming were inferred from the DNA. The top ten clones hold roughly 0.13% of a sample with 2 million to 2.5 million clones, 90% to 97% of them seen once. Trimming at V came to 10 bases and at J to 8 bases, leaving 10 bases not matched to a gene. The length of the CDR3 is 14 residues. CDR1 WSHSY and CDR2 SAAADI come from the germline V gene.

The rearrangement links TRBV10-2 to TRBJ2-1; 11 bases agree with TRBD1. The TCR originated in a man younger than 30 in good health. Sequenced material: naive CD4+ T cells sorted from blood. Subset reported: CD45RA+ positively selected. Here the CDR3 reads CATLRTGGFDEQFF. As DNA, the CDR3 is TGCGCCACCCTCCGGACAGGGGGCTTCGATGAGCAGTTCTTC.